These T cell receptor beta chains were read from a single sample in a study of cytomegalovirus exposure and HLA in healthy donors. The protocol was immunoSEQ multiplex PCR, while the TCRdb copy is restricted to in-frame clones and leaves out a portion. The data contain around 68,000 clones, 85% of them singletons. Sequences were obtained from PBMCs. The receptors were sampled from a female donor in good health and CMV-seronegative. Both conserved end residues are part of each CDR3. Fields, in order: clone size, D gene, J gene, V gene, CDR3 DNA, CDR3 protein. A D gene is named only where the DNA matches it firmly. Size tells how often a clone was seen (once, few, many) or the class of an expanded clone, and some rows leave it out.

clone_size: NA
d_call: NA
j_call: TRBJ1-6
v_call: TRBV27
cdr3_nt: TGTGCCAGCACTAAACTTGCCCTTAATTCACCCCTCCACTTT
cdr3_aa: CASTKLALNSPLHF

clone_size: NA
d_call: NA
j_call: TRBJ1-1
v_call: TRBV6-5
cdr3_nt: TGTGCCAGCAGTTACCTCTCATCAGGGTACACTGAAGCTTTCTTT
cdr3_aa: CASSYLSSGYTEAFF

clone_size: NA
d_call: NA
j_call: TRBJ2-1
v_call: TRBV7-8
cdr3_nt: TGTGCCAGCAGCTTACGGTATGAGCAGTTCTTC
cdr3_aa: CASSLRYEQFF

clone_size: once
d_call: NA
j_call: TRBJ2-1
v_call: TRBV21-1
cdr3_nt: TGTGCCAGCTCAGCCCCGGGACTAGCGGGAGTTGGGGACAATGAGCAGTTCTTC
cdr3_aa: CASSAPGLAGVGDNEQFF

clone_size: NA
d_call: NA
j_call: TRBJ1-2
v_call: TRBV5-4
cdr3_nt: TGTGCCAGCAGCTTGGCACTCACTACGTATGGCTACACCTTC
cdr3_aa: CASSLALTTYGYTF

clone_size: NA
d_call: TRBD2
j_call: TRBJ2-3
v_call: TRBV5-8
cdr3_nt: TGTGCCAGCAGCTTGGTTGGCGGGAGCTCAGATACGCAGTATTTT
cdr3_aa: CASSLVGGSSDTQYF

clone_size: NA
d_call: TRBD2
j_call: TRBJ2-7
v_call: TRBV6-5
cdr3_nt: TGTGCCAGCAGGAAGGCGGGGGGCTACGAGCAGTACTTC
cdr3_aa: CASRKAGGYEQYF

clone_size: NA
d_call: TRBD2
j_call: TRBJ2-1
v_call: TRBV4-3
cdr3_nt: TGCGCCAGCAGCCAAGATTTGCCGGGACTAGCGGGGGACAATGAGCAGTTCTTC
cdr3_aa: CASSQDLPGLAGDNEQFF

clone_size: NA
d_call: NA
j_call: TRBJ1-1
v_call: TRBV7-9
cdr3_nt: TGTGCCAGCAGCTTAAATTCGGTGTGGAACACTGAAGCTTTCTTT
cdr3_aa: CASSLNSVWNTEAFF

clone_size: NA
d_call: TRBD1
j_call: TRBJ1-2
v_call: TRBV27
cdr3_nt: TGTGCCAGCAGCACCGACAGGGCCGCCGATCTTACCTATGGCTACACCTTC
cdr3_aa: CASSTDRAADLTYGYTF